The clone carrying this TCR delta chain was seen a few times. Translating this DNA gives a protein that differs at residue 7 from the TCRdb one, which belongs to a much larger clone; a read error is likely, and the protein shown is this translation. This sample was included in a study of γδ T cells in repeated Plasmodium falciparum infection. At the level of the study: Malian children with intense seasonal malaria exposure were compared with matched Australian children.

With CATT, TCRdb re-called clones from the multiplex PCR reads. Here the sample spans over 90,000 delta-chain clones, over 0.75% being singletons. Bulk repertoires came from Vgamma9/Vdelta2+ or Vdelta2-negative gammadelta T cells flow-sorted from PBMC. The V and J ends lost 6 bases and 1 base, in that order; junction bases with no gene match: 18. This CDR3 is built from 18 residues. Per germline, CDR1 GEAIGNYY and CDR2 EKD. The clonotype comes from a pool of human donors (malaria-infected and uninfected, not separated). Sequenced input: gamma-delta T cells from blood. The genes are TRDV2 and TRDJ1; TRDD3 aligns across 8 bases. TCRdb leaves out the J gene; it was filled in here by matching the DNA to germline. CDR3 sequence reads: CACFPLGNGGSVTDKLIF. DNA for the CDR3: TGTGCCTGTTTTCCACTTGGGAATGGGGGATCAGTCACCGATAAACTCATCTTT.